These 17 T cell receptor beta chains came from one sample sequenced in a study of T cells after yellow fever vaccination. One entry per CDR3 protein results from TCRdb running MiXCR on the 5' RACE reads. The data show 500,000 to 550,000 distinct CDR3 sequences, with 20% to 25% seen just once and about 16% held by the top ten. This sample comprised PBMCs, obtained roughly 20 days after the first yellow fever vaccination. These receptors were taken from a man aged 18-30 years who received the YFV17D yellow fever vaccine.

This clonotype showed up just a few times. The rearrangement links TRBV27 to TRBJ2-1, with 8 bases that match TRBD2. The CDR3 is made up of 15 amino acids. The V segment lost 8 bases and the J segment 4 bases; nucleotides outside the gene matches: 10. Germline assignment: CDR1 MNHEY and CDR2 SMNVEV (reference sequence). The CDR3 reads CASHSTGGWYNEQFF. The DNA for the CDR3 is TGTGCCAGCCACTCCACGGGGGGGTGGTACAATGAGCAGTTCTTC.

This clonotype showed up just a few times. This chain links TRBV27 with TRBJ2-3; D may be TRBD1 (5 bases). Between the trimmed V and J ends, which lost 4 bases and 1 base, there was a span of 9 bases. The CDR3 length is 14 residues. Looked up from germline, CDR1 is MNHEY and CDR2 is SMNVEV (reference sequence). The CDR3 coding sequence is TGTGCCAGCAGTTGGAAAGGGGGCACAGATACGCAGTATTTT. It translates to CASSWKGGTDTQYF.

The chain carries TRBV4-1 and TRBJ1-1; possible D gene TRBD1, 5 bases. V was pared by 1 base and J by 5 bases, with 14 bases between. Germline V CDR1 and CDR2: MGHRA, YSYEKL. The CDR3 is 15 amino acids. CDR3 DNA sequence: TGCGCCAGCAGCCAAGTAATAGGGGTTCGGACTGAAGCTTTCTTT. Protein: CASSQVIGVRTEAFF.

In this sample, this clonotype turned up many times. The V call is TRBV25-1, the J call TRBJ2-3; D uncertain. This CDR3 is built from 14 residues. CDR1 is MGHDK and CDR2 is SYGVNS in the germline V gene. V was clipped by 6 bases and J by 2 bases, with 12 bases between them. CDR3 protein: CASRPQVPTDTQYF. In DNA, the CDR3 is TGTGCCAGCAGGCCCCAGGTCCCCACAGATACGCAGTATTTT.

This clonotype appeared a few times. The chain recombines TRBV4-1 with TRBJ2-3; TRBD2 matches at 8 bases. Trimming at V came to 3 bases and at J to 2 bases, leaving 10 bases not matched to a gene. This CDR3 comprises 17 residues. From germline, CDR1 is MGHRA and CDR2 YSYEKL. This CDR3 reads CASSHGEIGGATDTQYF. The CDR3 DNA reads TGCGCCAGCAGCCACGGCGAGATCGGGGGGGCCACAGATACGCAGTATTTT.

CDR3 sequence: CSGDKGNTGELFF. CDR3 DNA: TGCAGCGGCGACAAGGGGAACACCGGGGAGCTGTTTTTT. The J gene is TRBJ2-2, the V gene TRBV29-1; D uncertain. Trimming took off 7 bases at V and 1 base at J, with 10 bases between the two ends. CDR1 is SQVTM and CDR2 is ANQGSEA in the germline V gene. The CDR3 has 13 amino acids.

The chain recombines TRBV13 with TRBJ1-3, with D unclear. The CDR3 is 16 amino acids. V lost 2 bases and J lost 2, with 13 bases in between. The germline V gene encodes CDR1 PRHDT and CDR2 FYEKMQ (reference sequence). The CDR3 DNA reads as TGTGCCAGCAGCTTACGGCAGCCGCCGCCTGGAAACACCATATATTTT. It encodes CASSLRQPPPGNTIYF.

This clonotype has only a few counts. The chain links TRBV2 to TRBJ1-5; the D gene is possibly TRBD1 (5 bases). This CDR3 contains 13 residues. The V gene's germline CDR1 is SNHLY and CDR2 FYNNEI. Trimming took off 8 bases at V and 4 bases at J, with 12 bases between the two ends. The CDR3 reads CASGPQVNQPQHF. The CDR3 bases are TGTGCCAGCGGTCCACAGGTTAATCAGCCCCAGCATTTT.

This clonotype was recorded a few times. The chain couples TRBV5-1 to TRBJ2-7; 7 nucleotides match TRBD1. In germline, CDR1 is SGHRS, CDR2 YFSETQ. The CDR3 runs to 14 residues. Germline trimming cut 1 base from V and 5 bases from J; bases unmatched to any gene: 6. CDR3 nucleotides: TGCGCCAGCAGCTTGACACAGGGGATCGACGAGCAGTACTTC. Protein product: CASSLTQGIDEQYF.

The V gene is TRBV10-3, the J gene TRBJ2-1; TRBD1 agrees at 7 bases. The length of the CDR3 is 15 residues. Trimming removed 10 bases from V and 8 bases from J; junction bases left unmatched: 17. The germline V gene encodes CDR1 ENHRY and CDR2 SYGVKD. Written as DNA, the CDR3 is TGTGCCACCCGACCCGACAGGGAAGTTTTGGATGAGCAGTTCTTC. It codes for CATRPDREVLDEQFF.

This clonotype was picked up a small number of times. CDR3 region: CSRGGPREKLFF. The DNA of the CDR3 is TGCAGTAGGGGAGGACCTAGGGAAAAACTGTTTTTT. V usage is TRBV20-1 and J usage is TRBJ1-4; D is possibly TRBD1 (5 bases). V gave up 8 bases and J gave up 8 bases, with 15 bases separating them. Germline CDR1 DFQATT, CDR2 SNEGSKA (reference sequence). The CDR3 length is 12 residues.

The gene calls are TRBV6-5 and TRBJ1-2; D perhaps matches TRBD1 (5 bases). Trimming left V 0 bases short and J 5 bases short, with 13 bases between. Germline V gene data show CDR1 as MNHEY and CDR2 as SVGAGI. This CDR3 comprises 15 residues. CDR3 region: CASSYSAGGRYGYTF. In DNA, the CDR3 is TGTGCCAGCAGTTACTCGGCGGGGGGAAGGTATGGCTACACCTTC.

This clonotype was seen ten or more times. The gene calls are TRBV5-6 and TRBJ1-2, with D unclear. Trimming left V 1 base short and J 4 bases short, with 14 bases between. This CDR3 spans 15 amino acids. Per the germline V gene, CDR1 is SGHDT and CDR2 is YYEEEE. CDR3 bases: TGTGCCAGCAGCTTGTCAATTCGACTGCGCTATGGCTACACCTTC. Translating it yields CASSLSIRLRYGYTF.

The rearrangement links TRBV7-9 to TRBJ2-7; 8 bases are a match to TRBD1. The ends lost 1 base at V and 3 bases at J; junction bases unmatched: 8. CDR3 length: 16 residues. Looked up from germline, CDR1 is SEHNR and CDR2 is FQNEAQ (reference sequence). The CDR3 spells CASSLGDRRFGYEQYV. The CDR3, as DNA: TGTGCCAGCAGCTTAGGGGACAGGAGGTTCGGCTACGAGCAGTACGTC.

Comment on this clonotype: No conserved phenylalanine or tryptophan is present at the end of the CDR3, so a read error is the likely explanation. CDR3 in DNA: TGTGCCAGCAGTTTATACCCGGAGTACACAGATACGCAGTATCTT. This translates into CASSLYPEYTDTQYL. The gene calls are TRBV27 and TRBJ2-3; no clear D. This CDR3 region has 15 residues. The V gene's germline CDR1 is MNHEY and CDR2 SMNVEV (reference sequence). The ends were cut back, 1 base at V and 2 bases at J, with 10 bases in the middle.

This clonotype occurred many times. The gene calls are TRBV6-4 and TRBJ2-3; D is undetermined. Between the trimmed V and J ends, which lost 3 bases and 0 bases, there was a span of 4 bases. CDR1 is MRHNA and CDR2 is SNTAGT in the germline V gene. CDR3 length: 13 residues. This CDR3 reads CASSEGSTDTQYF. The CDR3 bases are TGTGCCAGCAGTGAGGGGAGCACAGATACGCAGTATTTT.

This clonotype was found a few times. The chain links TRBV4-3 to TRBJ2-5; D ambiguous. V gave up 0 bases and J gave up 7 bases, with 21 bases separating them. The CDR3 is 17 amino acids. The germline V gene encodes CDR1 LGHNA and CDR2 YSLEER. Written as DNA, the CDR3 is TGCGCCAGCAGCCAAGATACGGGTCAGGCCACGTCGGGGACCCAGTACTTC. Amino acid sequence: CASSQDTGQATSGTQYF.